Sequencing of this T cell receptor beta chain was carried out in a study of blood T cell repertoires in COVID-19 (dated by TCRdb to about 2020). Looking at the study overall: The collaborator samples originated in the United States, Italy and Spain and spanned the acute and convalescent phases of COVID-19. Samples came from the ongoing ImmuneRACE study (first 160 participants) plus 1,254 subjects from 6 global collaborators. The repertoires were released in a freely available public database meant as a resource for research on the immune response to SARS-CoV-2. The prospective study material was composed of cDNA or gDNA derived from T cells, B-cell-depleted T cells, or PBMCs. The sample metadata nearly always contained a de-identified subject ID, COVID-19 status, age in years and sex. The dataset comprised deeply sampled blood TCRbeta repertoires from subjects exposed to, actively infected with, or recovered from COVID-19. HLA class I and class II types, where available, came from metadata supplied by the sample provider rather than from assay-based typing. The paper's findings and limits, for the study overall: The quantity of clinical and demographic metadata differed by source and by participant and was supplied without curation.

The immunoSEQ Assay, a bias-controlled multiplex PCR, was used to amplify TCRbeta CDR3 regions from genomic DNA. Per the source publication's procedure: Within the assay, amplification of reference gene primers was used to estimate how many nucleated cells each sample contained. To quantify the absolute abundance of each unique TCRbeta CDR3 rearrangement, sequence reads were collapsed and filtered. For each sample, productive Simpson clonality was calculated as the square root of Simpson's diversity index over productive rearrangements. TCRdb provides this immuneACCESS table in a form limited to in-frame rearrangements. Some clones are lacking; in checked studies, under half of them reflect an unresolved V gene, and why the rest are absent is not known. From that table come the V and J calls and clone size; the DNA was used to work out D and trimming. The sample table contains roughly 220,000 clones; only one count was recorded for about four fifths of them. The ten largest make up more than 2% of the sample.

The CDR3 numbers 14 residues from cysteine through phenylalanine. The kept DNA is CDR3 alone, 42 bases in frame from the first base. Deletion took 3 bases off V and 3 bases off J, with a span of 9 bases between the germline ends. In the germline V gene, CDR1 corresponds to KGHSH and CDR2 to LQKENI. Turning to this clone: Its recognized antigen is unknown. No much larger clone is present one base from it, and per-base qualities are unavailable.

Whole blood was collected in K2EDTA tubes by collaborating institutions according to the institutions' own protocols. For TCRbeta analysis, collaborators shipped samples in one of three forms: frozen whole blood, isolated PBMCs, or DNA extracted from either of those sample types. The source material was peripheral blood. Rearrangement joined TRBV18 to TRBJ1-5, with the D gene not confidently named. The receptor was isolated from a woman aged 55-70 years with acute or convalescent COVID-19. DNA sequence: TGTGCCAGCTCACCGCGTTTGGTCAATCAGCCCCAGCATTTT. It codes for CASSPRLVNQPQHF.